The source of this TCR beta chain is a study of regulatory T cells in long-lasting Graves disease. In its sample, this clonotype was seen many times. With iRepertoire HTBI primers and Arm-PCR of CDR3 regions, TCR beta libraries were built. TCRdb re-called the multiplex PCR reads with MiXCR, one entry per CDR3 protein. The sample records around 450,000 distinct CDR3 sequences, about 17% being singletons. Documented time point: newly diagnosed GD, antithyroid drugs for less than 3 months. PBMCs provided the RNA from which the TCR library was made. This sample was also put to use in a study of T cells in Graves' hyperthyroidism and ophthalmopathy. That work contributes: Stable Graves' hyperthyroidism denoted no ophthalmopathy progression over 18 months. When the TCR CDR3 underwent first-round RT-PCR, the HTBI primer set was used. The authors' 13 V-J model separated ophthalmopathy from stable hyperthyroidism.

This material consisted of peripheral blood mononuclear cells (PBMCs), taken at new diagnosis, from a patient treated with antithyroid drugs. The source of this sequence is a man in his forties with Graves disease.

The CDR3 DNA is TGTGCCAGCAGTTTTTATCGGAACGGCTACACCTTC. Amino acids: CASSFYRNGYTF. The V gene is TRBV12-3 or TRBV12-4, the J gene TRBJ1-2; D is unclear. Between the trimmed V and J ends, which lost 3 bases and 8 bases, there was a span of 10 bases. The length of the CDR3 is 12 residues.